This T cell receptor (beta chain) emerged from a study of response to subunit inactivated influenza vaccine. Study-level points and caveats: T cells newly recruited by each seasonal influenza vaccination are few, the authors suggested.

TCRdb re-derived calls from the RT-PCR reads in MiXCR, one entry per CDR3 protein. The sample holds about half a million distinct CDR3 sequences, around 25% seen once. This CDR3 contains 15 residues. Trimming stripped 0 bases from V and 0 bases from J, with 9 bases between. Germline lookup yields CDR1 SGHRS and CDR2 YFSETQ. This clonotype was found many times. Antigen specificity is unknown. The chain combines TRBV5-1 with TRBJ2-5; no reliable D call. Sample: CD4+ T cells sorted from PBMCs, taken 5 days after vaccination. This TCR was recovered from a man in his forties or fifties who received an inactivated influenza vaccine. The CDR3 reads CASSLDAGHQETQYF. The CDR3 DNA reads TGCGCCAGCAGCTTGGATGCAGGCCACCAAGAGACCCAGTACTTC.